This T cell receptor (beta chain) was sequenced during a study of blood T cell repertoires in COVID-19 (dated by TCRdb to about 2020). General notes on the study: Collaborator samples came from the United States, Italy and Spain and covered acute and convalescent phases of COVID-19. Subjects who had been exposed to COVID-19, were actively infected with it, or had recovered from it provided the deeply sampled blood TCRbeta repertoires that made up the dataset. The samples were drawn from the first 160 participants of the ongoing ImmuneRACE study and from over a thousand subjects provided by 6 global collaborators. The material from the prospective study consisted of cDNA or gDNA derived from T cells, B-cell-depleted T cells, or PBMCs. The sample metadata nearly always contained a de-identified subject ID, COVID-19 status, age in years and sex. Where available, HLA class I and class II types were obtained from metadata supplied by the sample provider rather than from assay-based typing. The repertoires were released in a freely available public database meant as a resource for research on the immune response to SARS-CoV-2. The study at large found these results: Clinical and demographic metadata were provided uncurated, with the amount varying by source and participant.

Points on this clone: Its antigen has not been determined. No much larger clone is present one base from it, and per-base qualities are unavailable.

Including the terminal cysteine and phenylalanine, the CDR3 comprises 14 residues. Only CDR3 DNA remains: 42 bases, in frame from the first base. From a lookup of the germline V gene (reference sequence), CDR1 and CDR2 are LGHDT and YNNKEL. Deletion took 1 base off V and 8 bases off J, with a span of 9 bases between the germline ends. The collaborating institutions used their own protocols to collect whole blood in K2EDTA tubes. For TCRbeta analysis, collaborators shipped samples in one of three forms: frozen whole blood, isolated PBMCs, or DNA extracted from either of those sample types. The immunoSEQ Assay, a bias-controlled multiplex PCR, was used to amplify TCRbeta CDR3 regions from genomic DNA. Per the authors' processing: The number of nucleated cells in each sample was estimated from the amplification of reference gene primers within the assay. To quantify the absolute abundance of each unique TCRbeta CDR3 rearrangement, sequence reads were collapsed and filtered. For each sample, productive Simpson clonality was calculated by taking the square root of Simpson's diversity index across productive rearrangements. This immuneACCESS table, as held by TCRdb, lists in-frame sequences with V and J called but not all clones. Of the missing ones, under half trace to an unresolved V gene in checked studies; the others have no known cause. The V and J calls and clone size come from that table; D and trimming were worked out from the DNA. This sample holds under 300,000 clones; roughly four fifths were observed only once. Approximately 13% of the sample lies in the top ten.

Sequencing input: peripheral blood. The sequence derives from a woman aged 55-70 years with active or convalescent COVID-19. Recombination joined TRBV3-1 (or the pseudogene TRBV3-2) with TRBJ1-6, with an unclear D gene assignment. The CDR3 corresponds to CASSQAPNYSPLHF. The DNA reads as follows: TGTGCCAGCAGCCAAGCCCCTAATTATTCACCCCTCCACTTT.